Listed below are T cell receptor beta chains from one sample, sequenced in a study of T cell repertoires in cytomegalovirus infection. TCRdb used MiXCR to reprocess the reads, holding one entry per CDR3 protein. The data hold 480,000 or so distinct CDR3 sequences, with approximately 11% observed a single time. Material for sequencing was PBMCs. The receptor set was obtained from a human donor in good health (CMV status not recorded). Some clones in this sample may be carry-over from other donors' samples. Each CDR3 is given with its conserved first and last residue. D genes are given only for firm matches. Some rows have no size entry. The others give once, few or many, or a class for an expanded clone.

v_call	clone_size	j_call	d_call	cdr3_aa	cdr3_nt
TRBV7-8	many	TRBJ1-2	.	CASSPRGPGYGYTF	TGTGCCAGCAGCCCTAGGGGTCCGGGATATGGCTACACCTTC
TRBV12-3/TRBV12-4	.	TRBJ2-1	.	CASSFQPEQFF	TGTGCCAGCAGTTTCCAGCCAGAGCAGTTCTTC
TRBV11-2	many	TRBJ2-7	.	CASSGAMRGTYEQYF	TGTGCCAGCAGCGGGGCCATGAGAGGGACCTACGAGCAGTACTTC
TRBV12-3/TRBV12-4	many	TRBJ2-2	TRBD1	CASSSGTGWAGELFF	TGTGCCAGCAGTTCCGGGACAGGGTGGGCCGGGGAGCTGTTTTTT
TRBV7-3	many	TRBJ2-1	TRBD1	CASSFGTGGTAVEQFF	TGTGCCAGCAGCTTCGGGACAGGGGGCACAGCGGTTGAGCAGTTCTTC
TRBV5-1	few	TRBJ2-5	TRBD2	CASSLWLTSGYQETQYF	TGCGCCAGCAGCTTGTGGTTAACTAGCGGGTACCAAGAGACCCAGTACTTC
TRBV7-9	many	TRBJ1-2	.	CASSADSPRGYTF	TGTGCCAGCAGTGCGGACAGCCCTCGGGGCTACACCTTC
TRBV27	many	TRBJ1-1	.	CASGPLRGLNTEAFF	TGTGCCAGCGGTCCTCTGCGAGGGTTGAACACTGAAGCTTTCTTT
TRBV7-2	many	TRBJ2-7	.	CASSLPHEQYF	TGTGCCAGCAGCTTACCCCACGAGCAGTACTTC
TRBV7-2	many	TRBJ2-2	TRBD2	CASSPWLLAGVPGELFF	TGTGCCAGCAGCCCATGGCTTCTAGCGGGAGTTCCCGGGGAGCTGTTTTTT
TRBV7-2	many	TRBJ2-2	TRBD1	CASSLQGAGGELFF	TGTGCCAGCAGCCTTCAGGGGGCCGGCGGGGAGCTGTTTTTT
TRBV27	many	TRBJ1-6	.	CASSLSGASPLHF	TGTGCCAGCAGTTTATCGGGGGCTTCACCCCTCCACTTT
TRBV9	many	TRBJ1-2	.	CASSPSAAGADYGYTF	TGTGCCAGCAGCCCTAGTGCGGCGGGGGCTGACTATGGCTACACCTTC
TRBV4-2	many	TRBJ2-1	.	CASSQVSFQSSYNEQFF	TGTGCCAGCAGCCAAGTTAGCTTCCAAAGCTCCTACAATGAGCAGTTCTTC
TRBV23-1	few	TRBJ1-2	TRBD1	CASSHKLDRRNYGYTF	TGCGCCAGCAGCCATAAACTGGACAGGAGGAACTATGGCTACACCTTC
TRBV27	few	TRBJ1-1	.	CASADRNTEAFF	TGTGCCAGCGCGGACAGGAACACTGAAGCTTTCTTT
TRBV7-2	many	TRBJ2-7	.	CASSLDGGLSYEQYF	TGTGCCAGCAGCTTAGACGGGGGTTTGAGCTACGAGCAGTACTTC
TRBV20-1	few	TRBJ1-1	.	CSASEANTEAFF	TGCAGTGCCTCTGAGGCTAACACTGAAGCTTTCTTT
TRBV19	many	TRBJ1-5	.	CASSDSLNQPQHF	TGTGCCAGTAGCGACAGCCTCAATCAGCCCCAGCATTTT
TRBV6-1	many	TRBJ1-4	.	CASTSGSPNEKLFF	TGTGCCAGCACTAGCGGGAGCCCTAATGAAAAACTGTTTTTT
TRBV5-1	.	TRBJ2-5	TRBD1	CASSYGQGRETQYF	TGCGCCAGCAGCTACGGACAGGGCCGAGAGACCCAGTACTTC
TRBV15	many	TRBJ2-3	.	CATSSYAGTDTQYF	TGTGCCACCAGCAGCTACGCGGGGACCGATACGCAGTATTTT
TRBV5-4	few	TRBJ1-1	.	CASSLEGTRIGGTEAFF	TGTGCCAGCAGCTTGGAGGGGACAAGGATCGGGGGCACTGAAGCTTTCTTT
TRBV11-2	few	TRBJ1-2	TRBD1	CASSLSGGGTGPYGYTF	TGTGCCAGCAGCTTAAGTGGGGGGGGGACAGGACCCTATGGCTACACCTTC